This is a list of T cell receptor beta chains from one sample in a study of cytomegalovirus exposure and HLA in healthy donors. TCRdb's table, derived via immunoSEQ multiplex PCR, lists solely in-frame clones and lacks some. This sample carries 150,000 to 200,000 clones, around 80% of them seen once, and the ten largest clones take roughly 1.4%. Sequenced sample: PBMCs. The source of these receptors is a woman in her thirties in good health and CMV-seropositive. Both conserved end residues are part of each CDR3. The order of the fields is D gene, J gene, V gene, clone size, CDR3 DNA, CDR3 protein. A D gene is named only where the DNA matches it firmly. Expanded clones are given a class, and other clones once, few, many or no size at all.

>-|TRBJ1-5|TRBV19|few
TGTGCCAGTAACCAGGTATCCAATCAGCCCCAGCATTTT
CASNQVSNQPQHF
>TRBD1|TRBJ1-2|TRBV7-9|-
TGTGCCAGCAGCATCCTTGGAAGACAGGGGGCGGATGGCTACACCTTC
CASSILGRQGADGYTF
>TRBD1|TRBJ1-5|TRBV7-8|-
TGTGCCAGCAGCCTCGAGACAGGGAGTTTATATCAGCCCCAGCATTTT
CASSLETGSLYQPQHF
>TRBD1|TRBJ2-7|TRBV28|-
TGTGCCAGCCATCCGGGACAGGGGGTATCCCTGTACTTC
CASHPGQGVSLYF
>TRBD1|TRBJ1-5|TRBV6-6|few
TGTGCCAGCAGTTACTCGAGAGGGACAGGATATCAGCCCCAGCATTTT
CASSYSRGTGYQPQHF
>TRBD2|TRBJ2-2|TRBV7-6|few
TGTGCCAGCAGCTTCGGACTAGCGGGAGACTTATTGAACACCGGGGAGCTGTTTTTT
CASSFGLAGDLLNTGELFF
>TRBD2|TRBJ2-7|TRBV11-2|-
TGTGCCAGCAGCCCTCCGGCGGGAGTTGGGGTAGGAGAGCAGTACTTC
CASSPPAGVGVGEQYF
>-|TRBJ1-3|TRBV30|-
TGTGCCTGGAGTCCAGGGGCTGGAAACACCATATATTTT
CAWSPGAGNTIYF
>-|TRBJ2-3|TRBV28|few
TGTGCCAGCAGTTTCCAAAGTACAGGGGGGGGCACAGATACGCAGTATTTT
CASSFQSTGGGTDTQYF
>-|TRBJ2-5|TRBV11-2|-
TGTGCCAGCAGCTTAGATTCTAGGACAAGTCAAGAGACCCAGTACTTC
CASSLDSRTSQETQYF
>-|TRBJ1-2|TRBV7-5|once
TGTGTCAGAAGCTTCCGGGACAGGGGGAGGTGGGACTATGGCTACACCTTC
CVRSFRDRGRWDYGYTF
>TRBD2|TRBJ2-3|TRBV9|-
TGTGCCAGCAGCGTAGAGGTAGCGGGAAGGTCAGATACGCAGTATTTT
CASSVEVAGRSDTQYF
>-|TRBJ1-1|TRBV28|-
TGTGCCAGCACCGCCTCACGGTGGAGAGCTTTCTTT
CASTASRWRAFF
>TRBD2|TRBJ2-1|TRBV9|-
TGTGCCAGCAGCGTAAATAGATGGGCTAGCGGGAAGGAAGATGAGCAGTTCTTC
CASSVNRWASGKEDEQFF
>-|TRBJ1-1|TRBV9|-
TGTGCCAGCAACCCGGGAGGGATGAACACTGAAGCTTTCTTT
CASNPGGMNTEAFF
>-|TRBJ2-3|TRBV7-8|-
TGTGCCAGCAGCTTAGTGCGAAGAAGTTCGAAGGAAGGCAGGGTGGTCACAGATACGCAGTATTTT
CASSLVRRSSKEGRVVTDTQYF
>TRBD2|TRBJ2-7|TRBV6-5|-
TGTGCCAGCACCCGAAGGGGGGCTAGCGGGAGCGAGCAGTACTTC
CASTRRGASGSEQYF
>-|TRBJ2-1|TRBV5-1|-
TGCGCCAGCAGGCCCTTTCTAGCAGGCCTCTCCTACAATGAGCAGTTCTTC
CASRPFLAGLSYNEQFF
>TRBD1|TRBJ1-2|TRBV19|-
TGTGCCATTCGGGACAGGGGACGAGATGGCTACACCTTC
CAIRDRGRDGYTF
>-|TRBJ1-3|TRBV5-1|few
TGCGCCAGCAGCCTTGTGGAGGGAAACACCATATATTTT
CASSLVEGNTIYF
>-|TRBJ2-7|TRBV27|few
TGTGCCAGCAGTAACCCTGGGGCGGGGCGGACCTACGAGCAGTACTTC
CASSNPGAGRTYEQYF
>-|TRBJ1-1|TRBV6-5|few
TGTGCCAGCAGTTCAGAGGGGACTCGGGTGAACACTGAAGCTTTCTTT
CASSSEGTRVNTEAFF
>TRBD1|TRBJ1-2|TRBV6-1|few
TGTGCCAGCAGTGAAGCGGTCCGGACAGGGGACTATGGCTACACCTTC
CASSEAVRTGDYGYTF
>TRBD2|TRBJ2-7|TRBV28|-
TGTGCCAGCAGTTTATCTGTCGGGAGGACCGGGGGAGCCTACGAGCAGTACTTC
CASSLSVGRTGGAYEQYF
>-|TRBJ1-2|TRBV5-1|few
TGCGCCAGCAGCTTGGGGGACAAATCCCTCCATGGCTACACCTTC
CASSLGDKSLHGYTF
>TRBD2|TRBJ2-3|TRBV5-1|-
TGCGCCAGCAGCTTTGCTCGGGAGGGTGTCACAGATACGCAGTATTTT
CASSFAREGVTDTQYF
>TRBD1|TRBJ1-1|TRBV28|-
TGTGCCAGCACGGTTGGACAGGGGTTCCCTGAAGCTTTCTTT
CASTVGQGFPEAFF
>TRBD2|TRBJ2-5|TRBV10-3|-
TGTGCCATCAGTGAGGCTAGCGGGGACCAAGAGACCCAGTACTTC
CAISEASGDQETQYF
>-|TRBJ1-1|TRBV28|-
TGTGCCAGCAGCCCTTATCAACAGCTTGCGAACACTGAAGCTTTCTTT
CASSPYQQLANTEAFF
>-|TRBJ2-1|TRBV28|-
TGTGCCAGCAGTTCAGGGGGAGCGGGTTTGACCTACAATGAGCAGTTCTTC
CASSSGGAGLTYNEQFF
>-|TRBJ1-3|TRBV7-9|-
TGTGCCAGCAGCTCACCGCCCGGGCAGGGGCTCTCTGGAAACACCATATATTTT
CASSSPPGQGLSGNTIYF
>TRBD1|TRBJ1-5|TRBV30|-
TGTGCCTGGAGCGGACAGGGTTATCAGCCCCAGCATTTT
CAWSGQGYQPQHF
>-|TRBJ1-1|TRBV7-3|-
TGTGCCAGCAGCTTGGAGATGAACACTGAAGCTTTCTTT
CASSLEMNTEAFF
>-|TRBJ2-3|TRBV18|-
TGTGCCAGCTCGCCTGGGGACTGGCGCACAGATACGCAGTATTTT
CASSPGDWRTDTQYF
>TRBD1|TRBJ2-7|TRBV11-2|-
TGTGCCAGCAGCCCTGGGACAGGGAGGAACGAGCAGTACTTC
CASSPGTGRNEQYF
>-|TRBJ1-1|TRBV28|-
TGTGCCAGCAGTTTACCGGGGGGTCCTGAAGCTTTCTTT
CASSLPGGPEAFF
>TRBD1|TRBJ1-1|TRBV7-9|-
TGTGCCAGCAGCTGGTCCGGGACAGGGTCTATCGCTTTCTTT
CASSWSGTGSIAFF
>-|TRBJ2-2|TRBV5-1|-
TGCGCCAGCAGCTTTGGAGGGGGCGACACCGGGGAGCTGTTTTTT
CASSFGGGDTGELFF
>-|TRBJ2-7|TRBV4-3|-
TGCGCCAGCAGCCCCGGGACACTATCTTACGAGCAGTACTTC
CASSPGTLSYEQYF
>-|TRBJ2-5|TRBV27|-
TGTGCCAGCAGATCCACAGGGCCCCAAGAGACCCAGTACTTC
CASRSTGPQETQYF
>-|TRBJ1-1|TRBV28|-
TGTGCCAGCAGATCCGGTTACCGGAACACTGAAGCTTTCTTT
CASRSGYRNTEAFF
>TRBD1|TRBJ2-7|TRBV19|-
TGTGCCAGTAGCCCACAGGGGGGCTCCTACGAGCAGTACTTC
CASSPQGGSYEQYF
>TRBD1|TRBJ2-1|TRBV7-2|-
TGTGCCAGCAGCCCGGACAGGGGTGGCAATGAGCAGTTCTTC
CASSPDRGGNEQFF
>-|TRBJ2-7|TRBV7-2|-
TGTGCCAGCAGCTTAGACGGGTCCGAGCAGTACTTC
CASSLDGSEQYF
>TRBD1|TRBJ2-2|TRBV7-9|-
TGTGCCAGCAGCTTAGGACAGGGGGTGGACACCGGGGAGCTGTTTTTT
CASSLGQGVDTGELFF
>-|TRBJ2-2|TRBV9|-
TGTGCCAGCAGCGTAGGGCAGGGGTCCGGGGAGCTGTTTTTT
CASSVGQGSGELFF